This TCR beta chain is drawn from a study of blood T cell repertoires in COVID-19. As for the study in general: Both acute and convalescent COVID-19 samples were obtained from the United States, Italy and Spain. T cells, B-cell-depleted T cells, or PBMCs supplied cDNA or gDNA.

Per the study methods: Reference gene primer amplification gave estimated nucleated cell counts. Produced via immunoSEQ multiplex PCR; TCRdb's table is partial and in-frame only. V, J and clone size reflect that table, while D and trimming were determined from the DNA. The sample shows approximately 250,000 clones, about 89% of them seen only once. The CDR3 runs 13 residues. Germline CDR1 and CDR2: MGHRA and YSYEKL. V shed 5 bases and J 6 bases; nucleotides not matched to a gene: 7. This chain uses TRBV4-1 with TRBJ2-7; 7 nucleotides agree with TRBD1. Sequencing input: peripheral blood. This clonotype was obtained from a man aged 40-49 years with active or convalescent COVID-19. The CDR3 sequence is CASSSDRVGEQYF. The CDR3 DNA reads as TGCGCCAGCAGCTCCGACAGGGTGGGCGAGCAGTACTTC.